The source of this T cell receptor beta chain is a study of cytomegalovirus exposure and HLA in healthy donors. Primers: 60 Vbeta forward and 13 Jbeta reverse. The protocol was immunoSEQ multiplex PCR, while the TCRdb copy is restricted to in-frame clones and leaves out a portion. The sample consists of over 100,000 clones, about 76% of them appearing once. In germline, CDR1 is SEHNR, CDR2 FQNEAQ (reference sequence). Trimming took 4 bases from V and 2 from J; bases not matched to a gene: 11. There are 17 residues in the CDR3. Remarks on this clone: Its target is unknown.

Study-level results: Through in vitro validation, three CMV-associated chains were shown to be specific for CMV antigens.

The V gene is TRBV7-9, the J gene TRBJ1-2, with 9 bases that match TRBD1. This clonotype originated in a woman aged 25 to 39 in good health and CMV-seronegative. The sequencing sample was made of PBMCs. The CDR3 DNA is TGTGCCAGCAGCTCGGACAGGGGAAATCGACTCAACTATGGCTACACCTTC. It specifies CASSSDRGNRLNYGYTF.